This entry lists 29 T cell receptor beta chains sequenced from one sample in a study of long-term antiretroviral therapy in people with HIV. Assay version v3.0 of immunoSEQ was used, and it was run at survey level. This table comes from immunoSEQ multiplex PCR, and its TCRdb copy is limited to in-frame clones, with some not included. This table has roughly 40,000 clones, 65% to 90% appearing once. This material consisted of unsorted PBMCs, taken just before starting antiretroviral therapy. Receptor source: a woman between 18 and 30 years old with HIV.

CDR3 region: CASSQDSQALVYEQYF. CDR3 bases: TGCGCCAGCAGCCAAGATAGCCAGGCTCTGGTTTACGAGCAGTACTTC. The chain uses TRBV4-3 and TRBJ2-7; D is unclear. With 0 bases removed from V and 4 bases from J, the gap between germline ends came to 16 bases. Germline-derived CDR1 and CDR2 are LGHNA and YSLEER. There are 16 residues in the CDR3.

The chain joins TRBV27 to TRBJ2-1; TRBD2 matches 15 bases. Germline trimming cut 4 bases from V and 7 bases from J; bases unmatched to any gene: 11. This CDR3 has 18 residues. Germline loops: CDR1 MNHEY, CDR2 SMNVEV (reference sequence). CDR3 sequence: CASSYRGLAGGNRNEQFF. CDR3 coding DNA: TGTGCCAGCAGTTACAGGGGACTAGCGGGAGGCAACAGGAATGAGCAGTTCTTC.

The CDR3 DNA is TGTGCCAGCAGTTTATCAGGGGCCCTTACATTCTACGAGCAGTACTTC. Translation: CASSLSGALTFYEQYF. V and J are TRBV27 and TRBJ2-7, with D perhaps matching TRBD1 (5 bases). Germline CDR1 is MNHEY and CDR2 is SMNVEV (reference sequence). The V end was cut by 0 bases, the J end by 3 bases, with 15 bases between. The CDR3 runs to 16 residues.

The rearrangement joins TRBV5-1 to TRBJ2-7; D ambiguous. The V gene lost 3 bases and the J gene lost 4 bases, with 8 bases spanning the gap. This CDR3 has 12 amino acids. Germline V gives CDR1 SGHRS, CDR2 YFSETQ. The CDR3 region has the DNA TGCGCCAGCAGCTCAGACAATTACGAGCAGTACTTC. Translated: CASSSDNYEQYF.

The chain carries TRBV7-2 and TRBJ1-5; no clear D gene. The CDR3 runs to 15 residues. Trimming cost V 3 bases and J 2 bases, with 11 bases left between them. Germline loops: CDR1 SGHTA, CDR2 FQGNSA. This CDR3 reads CASSFVLGGNQPQHF. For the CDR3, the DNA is TGTGCCAGCAGCTTTGTGCTTGGCGGCAATCAGCCCCAGCATTTT.

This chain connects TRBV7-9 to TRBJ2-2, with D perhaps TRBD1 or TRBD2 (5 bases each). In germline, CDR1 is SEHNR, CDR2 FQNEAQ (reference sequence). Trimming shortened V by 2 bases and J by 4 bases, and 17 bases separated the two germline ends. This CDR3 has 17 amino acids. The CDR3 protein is CASSLFHGGSSTGELFF. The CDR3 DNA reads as TGTGCCAGCAGCTTATTCCATGGGGGATCTTCCACCGGGGAGCTGTTTTTT.

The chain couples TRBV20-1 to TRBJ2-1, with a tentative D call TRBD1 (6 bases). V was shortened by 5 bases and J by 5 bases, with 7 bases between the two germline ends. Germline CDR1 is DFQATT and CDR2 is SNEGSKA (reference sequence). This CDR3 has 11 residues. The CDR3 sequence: CSAHRDNEQFF. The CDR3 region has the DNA TGCAGTGCTCACAGGGACAATGAGCAGTTCTTC.

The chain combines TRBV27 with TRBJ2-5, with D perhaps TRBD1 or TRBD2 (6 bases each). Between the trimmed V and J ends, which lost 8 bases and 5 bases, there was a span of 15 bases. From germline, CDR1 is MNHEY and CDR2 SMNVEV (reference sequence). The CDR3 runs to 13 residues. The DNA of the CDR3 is TGTGCCAGCGGACCCGGGGGCGGGGAGACCCAGTACTTC. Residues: CASGPGGGETQYF.

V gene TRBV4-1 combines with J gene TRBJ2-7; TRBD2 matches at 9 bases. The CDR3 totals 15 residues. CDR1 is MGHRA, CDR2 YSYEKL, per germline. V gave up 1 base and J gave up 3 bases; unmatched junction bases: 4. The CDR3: CASSQVVAGDYEQYF. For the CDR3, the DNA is TGCGCCAGCAGCCAAGTGGTAGCGGGAGACTACGAGCAGTACTTC.

As DNA, the CDR3 is TGTGCCAGCAGCTTGACAGGGGCCTGGGAGACCCAGTACTTC. Protein sequence: CASSLTGAWETQYF. The V call is TRBV7-9, the J call TRBJ2-5; TRBD1 matches 8 bases. Germline values: CDR1 SEHNR, CDR2 FQNEAQ (reference sequence). The trim removed 3 bases at V and 5 bases at J, leaving 5 bases unmatched. The CDR3 extends over 14 amino acids.

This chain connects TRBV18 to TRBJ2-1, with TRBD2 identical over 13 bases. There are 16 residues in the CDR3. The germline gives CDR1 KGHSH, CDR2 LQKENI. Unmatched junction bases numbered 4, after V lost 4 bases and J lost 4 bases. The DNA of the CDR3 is TGTGCCAGCTCACGGGCGGGACTAGCGGGATACAATGAGCAGTTCTTC. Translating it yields CASSRAGLAGYNEQFF.

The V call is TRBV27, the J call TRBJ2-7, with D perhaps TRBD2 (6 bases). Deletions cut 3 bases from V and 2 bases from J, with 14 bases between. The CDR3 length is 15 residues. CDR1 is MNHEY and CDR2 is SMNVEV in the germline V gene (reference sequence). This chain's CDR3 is CASSFSESGAYEQYF. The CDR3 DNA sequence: TGTGCCAGCAGTTTCTCAGAGTCGGGAGCCTACGAGCAGTACTTC.

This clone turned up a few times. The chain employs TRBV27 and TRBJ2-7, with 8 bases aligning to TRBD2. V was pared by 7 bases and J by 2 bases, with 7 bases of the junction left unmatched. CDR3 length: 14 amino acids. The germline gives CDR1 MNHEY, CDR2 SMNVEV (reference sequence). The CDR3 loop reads CASTLREGAYEQYF. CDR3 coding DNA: TGTGCCAGCACCCTCCGGGAGGGGGCCTACGAGCAGTACTTC.

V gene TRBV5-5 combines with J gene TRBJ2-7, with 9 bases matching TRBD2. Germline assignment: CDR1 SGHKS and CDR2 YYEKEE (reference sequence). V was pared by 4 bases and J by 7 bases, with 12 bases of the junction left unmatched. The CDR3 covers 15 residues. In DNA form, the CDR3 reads TGTGCCAGCAGCCTAGCGGGGTCTGGGGTGAGGGAGCAGTACTTC. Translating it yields CASSLAGSGVREQYF.

The chain's CDR3 is CASSPTGAGAQETQYF. CDR3 DNA: TGTGCCAGCTCACCTACGGGTGCGGGAGCCCAAGAGACCCAGTACTTC. This rearrangement joins TRBV18 to TRBJ2-5; 7 nucleotides match TRBD2. The CDR3 consists of 16 residues. The germline V gene encodes CDR1 KGHSH and CDR2 LQKENI. The V gene end was trimmed by 3 bases and the J gene end by 1 base; junction bases not matched to a gene: 8.

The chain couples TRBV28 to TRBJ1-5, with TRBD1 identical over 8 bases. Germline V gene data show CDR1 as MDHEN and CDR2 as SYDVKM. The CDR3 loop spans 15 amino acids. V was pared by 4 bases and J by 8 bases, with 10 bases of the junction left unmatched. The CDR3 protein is CASSSGQGTIEPQHF. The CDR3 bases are TGTGCCAGCAGTTCCGGACAGGGAACGATTGAGCCCCAGCATTTT.

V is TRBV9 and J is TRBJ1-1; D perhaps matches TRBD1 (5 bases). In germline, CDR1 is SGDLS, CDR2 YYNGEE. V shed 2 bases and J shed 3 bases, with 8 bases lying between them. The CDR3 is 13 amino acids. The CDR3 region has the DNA TGTGCCAGCAGCGTCGGAGGGGACACTGAAGCTTTCTTT. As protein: CASSVGGDTEAFF. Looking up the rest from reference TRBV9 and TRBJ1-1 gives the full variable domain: DSGVTQTPKHLITATGQRVTLRCSPRSGDLSVYWYQQSLDQGLQFLIQYYNGEERAKGNILERFSAQQFPDLHSELNLSSLELGDSALYFCASSVGGDTEAFFGQGTRLTVV.

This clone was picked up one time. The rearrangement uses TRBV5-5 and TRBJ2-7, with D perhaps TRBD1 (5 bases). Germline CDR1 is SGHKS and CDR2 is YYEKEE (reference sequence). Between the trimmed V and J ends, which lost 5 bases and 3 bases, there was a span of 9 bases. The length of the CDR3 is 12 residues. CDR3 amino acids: CASSLQGYEQYF. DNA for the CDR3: TGTGCCAGCAGTCTCCAGGGCTACGAGCAGTACTTC.

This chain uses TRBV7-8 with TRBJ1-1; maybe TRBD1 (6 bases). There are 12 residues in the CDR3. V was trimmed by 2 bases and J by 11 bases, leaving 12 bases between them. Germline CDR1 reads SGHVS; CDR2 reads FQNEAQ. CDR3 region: CASSLYRELAFF. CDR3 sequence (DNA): TGTGCCAGCAGCTTATACAGGGAGCTCGCTTTCTTT. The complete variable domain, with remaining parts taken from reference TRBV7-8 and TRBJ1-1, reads GAGVSQSPRYKVAKRGQDVALRCDPISGHVSLFWYQQALGQGPEFLTYFQNEAQLDKSGLPSDRFFAERPEGSVSTLKIQRTQQEDSAVYLCASSLYRELAFFGQGTRLTVV.

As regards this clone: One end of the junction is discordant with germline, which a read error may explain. The DNA for the CDR3 is TGTGCCAGCAGCCTAGACCCCCCCAGTGAGCAGTTCTTC. Translated: CASSLDPPSEQFF. V is TRBV11-2 and J is TRBJ2-1, with D uncertain. Germline V CDR1 and CDR2: SGHAT, FQNNGV. This CDR3 region has 13 residues.

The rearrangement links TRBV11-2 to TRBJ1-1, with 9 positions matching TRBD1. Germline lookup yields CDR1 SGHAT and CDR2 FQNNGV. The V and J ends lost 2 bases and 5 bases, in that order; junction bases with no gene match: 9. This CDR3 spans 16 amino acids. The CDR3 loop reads CASSLKIGTGLTEAFF. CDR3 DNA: TGTGCCAGCAGCTTAAAGATCGGGACAGGGTTGACTGAAGCTTTCTTT. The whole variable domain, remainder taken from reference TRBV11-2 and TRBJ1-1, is EAGVAQSPRYKIIEKRQSVAFWCNPISGHATLYWYQQILGQGPKLLIQFQNNGVVDDSQLPKDRFSAERLKGVDSTLKIQPAKLEDSAVYLCASSLKIGTGLTEAFFGQGTRLTVV.

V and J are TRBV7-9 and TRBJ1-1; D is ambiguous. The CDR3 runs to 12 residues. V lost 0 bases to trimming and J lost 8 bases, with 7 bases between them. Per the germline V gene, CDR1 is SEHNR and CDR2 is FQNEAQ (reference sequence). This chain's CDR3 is CASSLAGKEAFF. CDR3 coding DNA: TGTGCCAGCAGCTTAGCGGGGAAGGAAGCTTTCTTT.

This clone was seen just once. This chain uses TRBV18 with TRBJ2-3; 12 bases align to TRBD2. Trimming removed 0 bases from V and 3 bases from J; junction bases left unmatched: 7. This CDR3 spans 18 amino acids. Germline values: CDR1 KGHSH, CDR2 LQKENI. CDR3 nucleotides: TGTGCCAGCTCACCACCACTTGGACTAGCGGGAAGGACAGATACGCAGTATTTT. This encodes CASSPPLGLAGRTDTQYF.

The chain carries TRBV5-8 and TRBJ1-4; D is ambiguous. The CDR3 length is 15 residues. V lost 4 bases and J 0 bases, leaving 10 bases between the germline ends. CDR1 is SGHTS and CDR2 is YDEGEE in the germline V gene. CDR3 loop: CASSPQLTTNEKLFF. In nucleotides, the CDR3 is TGTGCCAGCAGCCCCCAGTTAACAACTAATGAAAAACTGTTTTTT. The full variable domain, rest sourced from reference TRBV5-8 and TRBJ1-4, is EAGVTQSPTHLIKTRGQQATLRCSPISGHTSVYWYQQALGLGLQFLLWYDEGEERNRGNFPPRFSGRQFPNYSSELNVNALELEDSALYLCASSPQLTTNEKLFFGSGTQLSVL.

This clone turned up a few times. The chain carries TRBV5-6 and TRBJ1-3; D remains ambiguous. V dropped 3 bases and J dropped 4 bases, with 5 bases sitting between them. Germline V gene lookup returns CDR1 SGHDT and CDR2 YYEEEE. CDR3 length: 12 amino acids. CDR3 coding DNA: TGTGCCAGCAGCTCCAAGGGAAACACCATATATTTT. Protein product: CASSSKGNTIYF. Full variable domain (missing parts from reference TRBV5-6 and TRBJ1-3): DAGVTQSPTHLIKTRGQQVTLRCSPKSGHDTVSWYQQALGQGPQFIFQYYEEEERQRGNFPDRFSGHQFPNYSSELNVNALLLGDSALYLCASSSKGNTIYFGEGSWLTVV.

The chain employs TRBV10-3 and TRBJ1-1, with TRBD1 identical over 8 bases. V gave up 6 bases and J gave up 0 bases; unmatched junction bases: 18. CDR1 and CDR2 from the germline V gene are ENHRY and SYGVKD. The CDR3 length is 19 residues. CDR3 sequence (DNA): TGTGCCATCAGGCCCGTCCCGGGGGGGACAGGAATCTTGAACACTGAAGCTTTCTTT. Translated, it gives CAIRPVPGGTGILNTEAFF.

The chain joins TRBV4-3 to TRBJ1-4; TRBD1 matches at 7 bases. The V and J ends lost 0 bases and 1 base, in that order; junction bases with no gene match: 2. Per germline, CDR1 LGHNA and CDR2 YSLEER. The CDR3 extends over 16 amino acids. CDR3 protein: CASSQDGTETNEKLFF. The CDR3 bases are TGCGCCAGCAGCCAAGATGGGACAGAAACTAATGAAAAACTGTTTTTT.

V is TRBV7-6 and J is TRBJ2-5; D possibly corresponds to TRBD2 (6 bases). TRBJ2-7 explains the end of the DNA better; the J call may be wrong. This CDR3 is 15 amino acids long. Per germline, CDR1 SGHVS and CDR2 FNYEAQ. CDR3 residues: CASSLRGSPTYEQYF. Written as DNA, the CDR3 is TGTGCCAGCAGCTTACGGGGGAGCCCAACCTACGAGCAGTACTTC.

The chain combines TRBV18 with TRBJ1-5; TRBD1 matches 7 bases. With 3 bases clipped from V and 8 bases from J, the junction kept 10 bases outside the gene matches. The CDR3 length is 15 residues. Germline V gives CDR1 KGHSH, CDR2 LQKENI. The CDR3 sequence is CASSPREGGREPQHF. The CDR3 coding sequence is TGTGCCAGCTCACCCAGGGAAGGGGGCCGGGAGCCCCAGCATTTT.